Detailed here is one T cell receptor beta chain. Its binding antigen is unknown. Base qualities are not at hand, and no much larger clone is one base apart. Participants in the prospective study were enrolled through a virtual design, were aged roughly 18 to 100 years, and lived in 24 United States geographic areas. To assign participants to cohorts, the prospective study relied on clinical history that participants themselves reported in a screening survey and a study questionnaire. Exposed participants had been in contact with someone with a PCR-confirmed or clinician-diagnosed COVID-19 case within 2 weeks of study entry. In the prospective study, whole blood, serum and a nasopharyngeal or oropharyngeal swab were collected from each participant by mobile phlebotomists. Additional blood draws and questionnaires over a 2-month period could optionally be provided by prospective study participants. Before DNA extraction, blood samples from the prospective study were shipped at room temperature or frozen.

This record belongs to a study of blood T cell repertoires in COVID-19 (dated by TCRdb to 2018 to 2021). A note on the overall study: The collaborator samples originated in the United States, Italy and Spain and spanned the acute and convalescent phases of COVID-19. The samples were drawn from two sources: the first 160 participants of the ongoing ImmuneRACE study, and over 1,000 subjects contributed by 6 global collaborators. The prospective study material was composed of cDNA or gDNA derived from T cells, B-cell-depleted T cells, or PBMCs. Where available, HLA class I and class II types were obtained from metadata supplied by the sample provider rather than from assay-based typing. The sample metadata nearly always contained a de-identified subject ID, COVID-19 status, age in years and sex. Subjects who had been exposed to COVID-19, were actively infected with it, or had recovered from it provided the deeply sampled blood TCRbeta repertoires that made up the dataset. The repertoires were made available in a free public database intended to serve as a resource for research on the immune response to SARS-CoV-2.

Study-wide conclusions, independent of this receptor: Clinical and demographic metadata were provided uncurated, with the amount varying by source and participant.

In the germline V gene (reference sequence), CDR1 corresponds to SGHKS and CDR2 to YYEKEE. Reading from cysteine to phenylalanine, the CDR3 counts 14 amino acids. The sequence is cut down to CDR3 DNA, 42 bases in frame from base 1. Trimming costs V 0 bases and J 5 bases, and their ends lie 11 bases apart. TCRbeta CDR3 regions were amplified from genomic DNA by means of the immunoSEQ Assay, a bias-controlled multiplex PCR. Per the authors' processing: Within the assay, amplification of reference gene primers was used to estimate how many nucleated cells each sample contained. Sequence reads were collapsed and filtered to measure the absolute abundance of every unique TCRbeta CDR3 rearrangement. For each sample, productive Simpson clonality was calculated as the square root of Simpson's diversity index across productive rearrangements. The source is immuneACCESS, and TCRdb retained only in-frame sequences with V and J called. Part of the clones is not carried over; for the studies checked, unresolved V genes explain less than half of this, and the remainder is unexplained. The V and J calls and clone size come from that table; D and trimming were worked out from the DNA. The sample includes 320,000 or so clones, with around 84% observed a single time. The ten largest account for 1.5% to 2% of the sample.

The sequencing input was PBMCs or T cells enriched from blood (not recorded which). This receptor chain uses TRBV5-5 and TRBJ1-1, and perhaps TRBD1 as D gene, on 5 matching bases. The clonotype was recovered from a woman under 40 who had been exposed to COVID-19. The DNA sequence follows: TGTGCCAGCAGCTTGGAAGGGGTCGGGACTGAAGCTTTCTTT. It codes for CASSLEGVGTEAFF. Full variable domain (CDR3 extended with the reference TRBV5-5 and TRBJ1-1 proteins): DAGVTQSPTHLIKTRGQQVTLRCSPISGHKSVSWYQQVLGQGPQFIFQYYEKEERGRGNFPDRFSARQFPNYSSELNVNALLLGDSALYLCASSLEGVGTEAFFGQGTRLTVV.